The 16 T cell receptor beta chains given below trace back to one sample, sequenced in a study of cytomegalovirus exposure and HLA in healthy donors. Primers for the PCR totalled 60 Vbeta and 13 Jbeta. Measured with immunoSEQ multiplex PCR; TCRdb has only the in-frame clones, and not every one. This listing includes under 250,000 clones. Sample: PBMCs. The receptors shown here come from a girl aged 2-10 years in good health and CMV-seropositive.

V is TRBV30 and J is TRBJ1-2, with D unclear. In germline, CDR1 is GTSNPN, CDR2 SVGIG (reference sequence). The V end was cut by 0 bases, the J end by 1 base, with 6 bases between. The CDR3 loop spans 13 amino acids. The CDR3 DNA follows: TGTGCCTGGAGTGTACTTGGTAACTATGGCTACACCTTC. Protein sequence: CAWSVLGNYGYTF.

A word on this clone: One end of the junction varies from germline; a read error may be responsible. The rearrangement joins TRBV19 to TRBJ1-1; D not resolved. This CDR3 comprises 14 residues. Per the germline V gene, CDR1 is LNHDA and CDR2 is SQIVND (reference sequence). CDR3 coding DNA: TGTGCCAGTAGTATAGGCCAGAGGAACACTGAAGCCTTCTTT. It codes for CASSIGQRNTEAFF.

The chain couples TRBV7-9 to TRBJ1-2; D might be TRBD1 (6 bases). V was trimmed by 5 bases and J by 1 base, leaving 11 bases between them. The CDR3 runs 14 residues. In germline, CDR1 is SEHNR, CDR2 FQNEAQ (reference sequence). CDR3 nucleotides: TGTGCCAGCAGCCTGCGGACAGATAACTATGGCTACACCTTC. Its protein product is CASSLRTDNYGYTF.

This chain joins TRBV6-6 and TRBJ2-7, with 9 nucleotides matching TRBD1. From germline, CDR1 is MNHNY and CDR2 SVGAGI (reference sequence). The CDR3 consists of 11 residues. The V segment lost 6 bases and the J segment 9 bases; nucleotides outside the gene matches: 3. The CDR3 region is CASRGQGGQYF. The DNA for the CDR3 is TGTGCCAGCAGGGGACAGGGAGGGCAGTACTTC.

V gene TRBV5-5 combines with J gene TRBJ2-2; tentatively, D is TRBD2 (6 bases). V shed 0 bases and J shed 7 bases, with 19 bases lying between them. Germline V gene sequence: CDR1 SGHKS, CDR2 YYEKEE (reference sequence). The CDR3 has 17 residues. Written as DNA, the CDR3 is TGTGCCAGCAGCTTGGGAAATAGCGGTCGGGTCCGCGGGGAGCTGTTTTTT. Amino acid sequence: CASSLGNSGRVRGELFF.

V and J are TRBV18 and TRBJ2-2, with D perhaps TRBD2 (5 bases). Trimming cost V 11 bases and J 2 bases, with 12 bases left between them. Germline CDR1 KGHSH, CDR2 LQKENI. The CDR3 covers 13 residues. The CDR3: CAGLGDNTGELFF. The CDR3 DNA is TGTGCCGGCCTCGGGGATAACACCGGGGAGCTGTTTTTT.

CDR3 sequence: CASSQGSGTLYNEQFF. The CDR3 nucleotides read TGCGCCAGCAGCCAAGGCTCCGGGACACTCTACAATGAGCAGTTCTTC. V and J are TRBV4-1 and TRBJ2-1, with a tentative D call TRBD1 (6 bases). The CDR3 has 16 residues. Per germline, CDR1 MGHRA and CDR2 YSYEKL. The V gene lost 1 base and the J gene lost 3 bases, with 13 bases spanning the gap.

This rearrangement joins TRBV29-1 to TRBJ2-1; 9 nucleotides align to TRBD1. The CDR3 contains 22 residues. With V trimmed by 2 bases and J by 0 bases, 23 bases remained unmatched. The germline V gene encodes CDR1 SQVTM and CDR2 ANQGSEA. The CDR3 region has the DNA TGCAGCGTTGAATGGCGGGGAACAGGGGGCTATCGGGACTGGAGCTCCTACAATGAGCAGTTCTTC. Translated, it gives CSVEWRGTGGYRDWSSYNEQFF.

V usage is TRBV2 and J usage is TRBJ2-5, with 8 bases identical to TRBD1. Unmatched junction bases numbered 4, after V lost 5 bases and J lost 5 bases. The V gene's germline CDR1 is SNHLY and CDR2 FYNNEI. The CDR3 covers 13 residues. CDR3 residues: CASSRQGSETQYF. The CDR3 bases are TGTGCCAGCAGTCGACAGGGGAGCGAGACCCAGTACTTC.

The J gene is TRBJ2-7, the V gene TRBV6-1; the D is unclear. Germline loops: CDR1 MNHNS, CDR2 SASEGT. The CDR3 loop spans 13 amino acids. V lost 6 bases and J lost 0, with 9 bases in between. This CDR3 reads CASRRRVSYEQYF. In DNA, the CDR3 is TGTGCCAGCAGAAGGAGAGTCTCCTACGAGCAGTACTTC.

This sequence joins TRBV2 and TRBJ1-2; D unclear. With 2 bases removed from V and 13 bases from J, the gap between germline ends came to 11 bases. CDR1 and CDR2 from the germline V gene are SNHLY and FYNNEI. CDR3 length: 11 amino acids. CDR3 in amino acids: CASSESGMGTF. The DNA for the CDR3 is TGTGCCAGCAGTGAATCGGGGATGGGCACCTTC.

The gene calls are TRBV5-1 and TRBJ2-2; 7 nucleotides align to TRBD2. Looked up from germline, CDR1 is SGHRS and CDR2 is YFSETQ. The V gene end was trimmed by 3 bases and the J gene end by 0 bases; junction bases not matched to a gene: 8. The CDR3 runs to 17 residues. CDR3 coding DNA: TGCGCCAGCAGCTCCTACCTTAGCGGGTCGAACACCGGGGAGCTGTTTTTT. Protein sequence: CASSSYLSGSNTGELFF.

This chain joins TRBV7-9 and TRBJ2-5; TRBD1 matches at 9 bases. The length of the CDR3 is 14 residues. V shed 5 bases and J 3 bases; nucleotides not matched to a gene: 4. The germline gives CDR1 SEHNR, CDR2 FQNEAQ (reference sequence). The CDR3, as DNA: TGTGCCAGCAGCCGGGACAGGGTCGAAGAGACCCAGTACTTC. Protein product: CASSRDRVEETQYF.

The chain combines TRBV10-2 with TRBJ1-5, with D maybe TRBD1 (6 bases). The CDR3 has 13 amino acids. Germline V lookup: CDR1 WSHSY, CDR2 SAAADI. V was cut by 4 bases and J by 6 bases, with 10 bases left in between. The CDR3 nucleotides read TGCGCCAGCAGTGTACAGGGCCTTCAGCCCCAGCATTTT. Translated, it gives CASSVQGLQPQHF.

CDR3 DNA: TGTGCCAGCTCACTAGAGGACAGGGCCTACGAGCAGTACTTC. Protein: CASSLEDRAYEQYF. The rearrangement links TRBV2 to TRBJ2-7; 8 positions agree with TRBD1. Germline CDR1 reads SNHLY; CDR2 reads FYNNEI. V gave up 8 bases and J gave up 2 bases; unmatched junction bases: 8. The CDR3 is made up of 14 amino acids.

The CDR3 sequence is CASSPNRVSYEQYF. The CDR3 DNA follows: TGTGCCAGCAGCCCGAACAGGGTCAGCTACGAGCAGTACTTC. V is TRBV7-7 and J is TRBJ2-7, with D perhaps matching TRBD1 (6 bases). This CDR3 contains 14 residues. Deletions cut 5 bases from V and 3 bases from J, with 14 bases between. CDR1 and CDR2 from the germline V gene are SSHAT and FNYEAQ (reference sequence).